What follows are 11 T cell receptor beta chains derived from one specimen sequenced in a study of blood T cell repertoires in COVID-19. Here immunoSEQ multiplex PCR was the method, and the copy in TCRdb shows in-frame clones only, minus some. The table includes some 220,000 clones, around 80% detected once. The sequenced sample was peripheral blood. The source is a human donor in a cohort sampled during active COVID-19.

This clone was counted between two and nine times. The same CDR3 arises from other DNA sequences in this sample as well. The CDR3 loop is CASSLVGANTGELFF. DNA for the CDR3: TGCGCCAGCAGCTTGGTAGGGGCCAACACCGGGGAGCTGTTTTTT. The rearrangement joins TRBV5-1 to TRBJ2-2; D perhaps matches TRBD1 (5 bases). The CDR3 runs to 15 residues. V lost 0 bases, J lost 2 bases, and 8 bases lay in between. Germline-derived CDR1 and CDR2 are SGHRS and YFSETQ.

There are many counts of this clone. The V gene is TRBV24-1, the J gene TRBJ2-3, with a weak D call TRBD2 (5 bases). The CDR3 has 16 amino acids. The germline V and J ends were trimmed by 0 bases and 1 base, with 10 bases remaining between them. Per the germline V gene, CDR1 is KGHDR and CDR2 is SFDVKD. The CDR3 is CATSDLTGMGTDTQYF. In DNA form, the CDR3 reads TGTGCCACCAGTGATTTGACGGGGATGGGCACAGATACGCAGTATTTT.

The chain links TRBV5-1 to TRBJ2-1; 9 nucleotides match TRBD2. The germline gives CDR1 SGHRS, CDR2 YFSETQ. V lost 5 bases and J lost 8; bases outside the gene matches: 11. This CDR3 spans 15 amino acids. This CDR3 is CASRLRSGSMDEQFF. The DNA for the CDR3 is TGCGCCAGCAGACTCCGTAGCGGGAGTATGGATGAGCAGTTCTTC.

The V call is TRBV10-3, the J call TRBJ2-5, with 8 nucleotides matching TRBD2. The CDR3 totals 14 residues. V lost 8 bases and J lost 5; bases outside the gene matches: 10. Germline assignment: CDR1 ENHRY and CDR2 SYGVKD. The CDR3 DNA reads TGTGCCATCCGGGCCGGGACTAGTAAGGAGACCCAGTACTTC. Translated, it gives CAIRAGTSKETQYF.

This chain joins TRBV5-1 and TRBJ2-1; maybe TRBD1 (6 bases). The germline V gene has CDR1 SGHRS and CDR2 YFSETQ. V was shortened by 4 bases and J by 6 bases, with 11 bases between the two germline ends. The CDR3 has 13 residues. The DNA of the CDR3 is TGCGCCAGCAGCCCTATCAGGGGCAATGAGCAGTTCTTC. This sequence encodes CASSPIRGNEQFF.

The rearrangement joins TRBV7-8 to TRBJ2-5; tentatively, D is TRBD1 (6 bases). This CDR3 is built from 15 residues. Germline V gene lookup returns CDR1 SGHVS and CDR2 FQNEAQ. Trimming stripped 5 bases from V and 5 bases from J, with 18 bases between. CDR3 loop: CASSPDSGQSETQYF. CDR3 nucleotides: TGTGCCAGCAGCCCGGACAGTGGACAATCGGAGACCCAGTACTTC.

The CDR3, as DNA: TGTGCCATCGAACCGGGACAAGGGGAGCTGTTTTTT. Translating gives CAIEPGQGELFF. V gene TRBV10-3 combines with J gene TRBJ2-2, with D possibly TRBD1 on 6 matching bases. The germline V gene has CDR1 ENHRY and CDR2 SYGVKD. This CDR3 region has 12 residues. Between the trimmed V and J ends, which lost 8 bases and 8 bases, there was a span of 12 bases.

The genes are TRBV5-1 and TRBJ1-2; TRBD1 matches at 9 bases. There are 13 residues in the CDR3. Germline V gene sequence: CDR1 SGHRS, CDR2 YFSETQ. The J segment lost 10 bases and the V segment lost 6 bases, leaving 10 bases of the junction unmatched. The CDR3 loop is CASKSGQGRSYTF. CDR3 nucleotides: TGCGCCAGCAAATCGGGACAGGGACGATCCTACACCTTC. The whole variable domain, remainder taken from reference TRBV5-1 and TRBJ1-2, is KAGVTQTPRYLIKTRGQQVTLSCSPISGHRSVSWYQQTPGQGLQFLFEYFSETQRNKGNFPGRFSGRQFSNSRSEMNVSTLELGDSALYLCASKSGQGRSYTFGSGTRLTVV.

Here the CDR3 DNA reads TGTGCCAGCAGCCAATTATCGGACAGTAACTATGGCTACACCTTC. This codes for CASSQLSDSNYGYTF. The gene calls are TRBV3-1 (or the pseudogene TRBV3-2) and TRBJ1-2; TRBD1 is a possible D gene (6 bases). The germline V and J ends were trimmed by 2 bases and 1 base, with 11 bases remaining between them. Germline CDR1 LGHDT, CDR2 YNNKEL (reference sequence). This CDR3 spans 15 amino acids.

The rearrangement joins TRBV5-1 to TRBJ1-3, with D maybe TRBD1 (6 bases). V was clipped by 2 bases and J by 3 bases, with 9 bases between them. The CDR3 sequence is 14 residues long. Looked up from germline, CDR1 is SGHRS and CDR2 is YFSETQ. CDR3 protein: CASSLGQLGNTIYF. The CDR3 DNA reads as TGCGCCAGCAGCTTAGGACAGCTTGGAAACACCATATATTTT. The variable domain in full, completed from reference TRBV5-1 and TRBJ1-3, reads KAGVTQTPRYLIKTRGQQVTLSCSPISGHRSVSWYQQTPGQGLQFLFEYFSETQRNKGNFPGRFSGRQFSNSRSEMNVSTLELGDSALYLCASSLGQLGNTIYFGEGSWLTVV.

This chain connects TRBV19 to TRBJ1-5, with TRBD1 as a possible D gene (6 bases). With 8 bases removed from V and 0 bases from J, the gap between germline ends came to 20 bases. Per germline, CDR1 LNHDA and CDR2 SQIVND (reference sequence). The CDR3 consists of 17 residues. The CDR3 coding sequence is TGTGCCAGTCGCATCCTGGGACGGACAGATAGCAATCAGCCCCAGCATTTT. It translates to CASRILGRTDSNQPQHF. The whole variable domain, filled in from reference TRBV19 and TRBJ1-5, reads DGGITQSPKYLFRKEGQNVTLSCEQNLNHDAMYWYRQDPGQGLRLIYYSQIVNDFQKGDIAEGYSVSREKKESFPLTVTSAQKNPTAFYLCASRILGRTDSNQPQHFGDGTRLSIL.